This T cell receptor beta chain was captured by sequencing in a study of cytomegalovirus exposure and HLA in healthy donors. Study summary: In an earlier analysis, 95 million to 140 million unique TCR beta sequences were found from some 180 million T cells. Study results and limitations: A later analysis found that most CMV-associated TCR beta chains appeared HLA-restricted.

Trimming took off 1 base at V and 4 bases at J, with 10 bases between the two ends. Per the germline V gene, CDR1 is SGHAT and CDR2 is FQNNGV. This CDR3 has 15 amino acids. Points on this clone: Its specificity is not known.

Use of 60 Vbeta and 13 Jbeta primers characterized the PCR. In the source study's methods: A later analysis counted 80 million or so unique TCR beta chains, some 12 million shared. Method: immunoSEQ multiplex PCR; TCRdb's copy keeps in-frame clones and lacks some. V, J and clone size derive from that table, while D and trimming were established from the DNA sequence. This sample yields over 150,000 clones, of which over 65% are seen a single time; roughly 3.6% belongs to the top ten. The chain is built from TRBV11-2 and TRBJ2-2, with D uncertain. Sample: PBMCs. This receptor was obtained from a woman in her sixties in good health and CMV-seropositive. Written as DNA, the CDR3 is TGTGCCAGCAGCTTAGGTCTCAGTGGCACCGGGGAGCTGTTTTTT. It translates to CASSLGLSGTGELFF.